Presented here are 22 T cell receptor beta chains from one specimen sequenced in a study of identical twins (dated by TCRdb to 2016 to 2018). Libraries were constructed by 5' RACE. The instrument was an Illumina HiSeq 2000. TCRdb itself trimmed the public reads at Q25 with fastp, ran MiXCR and retained productive beta chains. One record per CDR3 amino acid sequence lists the most common genes and DNA. This sample has a few hundred thousand distinct CDR3 sequences in its table, and 7.5% to 10% of those were observed once. The ten largest account for roughly 3.2% of the sample. These data are also associated with another study on yellow fever vaccine responses in identical twins.

The material sequenced was PBMCs. These TCRs come from a woman aged 18 to 35 in good health.

This clonotype was observed a few times. The rearrangement joins TRBV6-2 or TRBV6-3 to TRBJ2-7; D may match TRBD1 or TRBD2 (5 bases each). Germline lookup yields CDR1 MNHEY and CDR2 SVGEGT. V lost 7 bases and J 3 bases, leaving 22 bases between the germline ends. The CDR3 consists of 16 residues. For the CDR3, the DNA is TGTGCCAGCAACTCTAAAAGGGGAGAAGGAGGCTACGAGCAGTACTTC. Its translation is CASNSKRGEGGYEQYF.

This clonotype has a count of ten or more. The chain is built from TRBV7-8 and TRBJ2-2; D is unresolved. V lost 3 bases, J lost 6 bases, and 8 bases lay in between. CDR3 length equals 13 residues. Looked up from germline, CDR1 is SGHVS and CDR2 is FQNEAQ. CDR3 in amino acids: CASSLLGAGELFF. The DNA of the CDR3 is TGTGCCAGCAGCTTGTTGGGTGCCGGGGAGCTGTTTTTT.

This clonotype was recorded many times. The chain joins TRBV4-2 to TRBJ1-1; TRBD1 might be the D (5 bases). V lost 4 bases to trimming and J lost 3 bases, with 15 bases between them. Germline-derived CDR1 and CDR2 are LGHNA and YNFKEQ. The length of the CDR3 is 15 residues. The CDR3 protein is CASSRIEQVYTEAFF. The CDR3, as DNA: TGTGCCAGCAGCCGGATAGAACAGGTTTACACTGAAGCTTTCTTT.

The table lists this clonotype with many counts. V gene TRBV7-9 combines with J gene TRBJ2-7; 7 positions agree with TRBD2. Germline V lookup: CDR1 SEHNR, CDR2 FQNEAQ (reference sequence). The CDR3 has 17 amino acids. J gave up 9 bases and V 1 base, and 18 bases lay outside the gene matches. The CDR3 region has the DNA TGTGCCAGCAGCTTAGGAGGCCAGCGGGGTTCTTACGGGGGGCAGTACTTC. It codes for CASSLGGQRGSYGGQYF. Supplemented by reference TRBV7-9 and TRBJ2-7, the full variable domain reads DTGVSQNPRHKITKRGQNVTFRCDPISEHNRLYWYRQTLGQGPEFLTYFQNEAQLEKSRLLSDRFSAERPKGSFSTLEIQRTEQGDSAMYLCASSLGGQRGSYGGQYFGPGTRLTVT.

This rearrangement joins TRBV28 to TRBJ2-4; D ambiguous. V lost 5 bases and J 0 bases, leaving 11 bases between the germline ends. The CDR3 sequence is 15 residues long. Per germline, CDR1 MDHEN and CDR2 SYDVKM. The CDR3 DNA is TGTGCCAGCAGTGAGCCAAAGCTAGCCAAAAACATTCAGTACTTC. It is translated as CASSEPKLAKNIQYF.

CDR3 amino acids: CSARGRADTQYF. CDR3 sequence (DNA): TGCAGTGCTAGAGGGAGGGCAGATACGCAGTATTTT. The chain is built from TRBV20-1 and TRBJ2-3, with a possible D match to TRBD2 (6 bases). The length of the CDR3 is 12 residues. Germline V gene data show CDR1 as DFQATT and CDR2 as SNEGSKA (reference sequence). Between the trimmed V and J ends, which lost 1 base and 4 bases, there was a span of 6 bases.

This clonotype was picked up a small number of times. The DNA for the CDR3 is TGTGCCAGCAGTTGGAGACTAGCGGACGACCCAGATACGCAGTATTTT. This encodes CASSWRLADDPDTQYF. This chain uses TRBV6-2 or TRBV6-3 with TRBJ2-3, with 9 bases that match TRBD2. The CDR3 extends over 16 amino acids. The V and J ends lost 4 bases and 4 bases, in that order; junction bases with no gene match: 9. The germline gives CDR1 MNHEY, CDR2 SVGEGT.

Ten or more counts support this clonotype. This chain links TRBV14 with TRBJ2-7; 7 bases match TRBD1. V lost 0 bases to trimming and J lost 2 bases; unmatched junction nucleotides: 4. Per the germline V gene, CDR1 is SGHDN and CDR2 is FVKESK. The CDR3 totals 15 residues. The CDR3 region is CASSQDGTATYEQYF. The CDR3 DNA is TGTGCCAGCAGCCAAGACGGGACAGCTACCTACGAGCAGTACTTC.

This clonotype was seen more than once but under ten times. The J gene is TRBJ2-1, the V gene TRBV20-1; 8 nucleotides line up with TRBD2. Germline loops: CDR1 DFQATT, CDR2 SNEGSKA (reference sequence). The V and J ends lost 5 bases and 2 bases, in that order; junction bases with no gene match: 5. CDR3 length equals 14 residues. The CDR3 DNA reads TGCAGTGCTCAAACGGGACTAGCCTACAATGAGCAGTTCTTC. The encoded protein is CSAQTGLAYNEQFF.

There are many counts of this clonotype. The chain joins TRBV12-3 or TRBV12-4 to TRBJ1-1; a possible D gene is TRBD1 (6 bases). V lost 5 bases to trimming and J lost 5 bases, with 24 bases between them. The CDR3 extends over 17 amino acids. The CDR3 DNA is TGTGCCAGCAGTGACAATTTGGGAGGGGGTGAGGGAACTGAAGCTTTCTTT. Translated: CASSDNLGGGEGTEAFF.

The rearrangement joins TRBV7-9 to TRBJ2-7; TRBD1 might be the D (6 bases). From germline, CDR1 is SEHNR and CDR2 FQNEAQ (reference sequence). The CDR3 has 15 residues. The V end lost 5 bases, the J end lost 7 bases, and 21 bases lay between the germline ends. CDR3 loop: CASSTGTPGRGEQYF. CDR3 sequence (DNA): TGTGCCAGCAGCACTGGGACACCGGGTAGAGGGGAGCAGTACTTC. The full variable domain, in which reference TRBV7-9 and TRBJ2-7 provide the parts outside the CDR3, is DTGVSQNPRHKITKRGQNVTFRCDPISEHNRLYWYRQTLGQGPEFLTYFQNEAQLEKSRLLSDRFSAERPKGSFSTLEIQRTEQGDSAMYLCASSTGTPGRGEQYFGPGTRLTVT.

The sample holds a few counts of this clonotype. The rearrangement uses TRBV7-2 and TRBJ2-5; a weak D match, TRBD1 (6 bases). The germline gives CDR1 SGHTA, CDR2 FQGNSA. The length of the CDR3 is 16 residues. V was pared by 1 base and J by 1 base, with 13 bases between. The CDR3 DNA is TGTGCCAGCAGCTTAGTATTCTCAGGGGTCCAAGAGACCCAGTACTTC. This translates into CASSLVFSGVQETQYF.

The chain is built from TRBV10-3 and TRBJ2-3; possible D gene TRBD2, 5 bases. With 2 bases removed from V and 1 base from J, the gap between germline ends came to 7 bases. The CDR3 is 14 residues long. Germline CDR1 and CDR2: ENHRY and SYGVKD. CDR3 amino acids: CAISEVRGTDTQYF. The CDR3 DNA reads TGTGCCATCAGTGAGGTGCGGGGCACAGATACGCAGTATTTT.

This clonotype was detected many times. The chain recombines TRBV21-1 with TRBJ2-2; the D call in the table, TRBD1, was not verified against the DNA. TRBV21-1 is given as a pseudogene. There are 16 residues in the CDR3. CDR3 sequence: CASSKVRGHPDRELFF. The CDR3 DNA is TGTGCCAGCAGCAAAGTGCGGGGGCACCCTGACCGGGAGCTGTTTTTT.

This clonotype has a count of ten or more. The rearrangement joins TRBV5-1 to TRBJ1-4; D is unclear. Trimming left V 4 bases short and J 4 bases short, with 14 bases between. This CDR3 comprises 15 residues. From germline, CDR1 is SGHRS and CDR2 YFSETQ. The CDR3: CASSGTGRDNEKLFF. For the CDR3, the DNA is TGCGCCAGCAGCGGAACCGGGAGAGATAATGAAAAACTGTTTTTT. Looking up the rest from reference TRBV5-1 and TRBJ1-4 gives the full variable domain: KAGVTQTPRYLIKTRGQQVTLSCSPISGHRSVSWYQQTPGQGLQFLFEYFSETQRNKGNFPGRFSGRQFSNSRSEMNVSTLELGDSALYLCASSGTGRDNEKLFFGSGTQLSVL.

This clonotype was seen only a few times. The chain links TRBV5-1 to TRBJ2-1; 10 bases fit TRBD1. J lost 5 bases, V lost 5 bases, and 4 bases had no gene match. The CDR3 contains 14 residues. The germline CDR1 and CDR2 sequences are SGHRS and YFSETQ. The CDR3 here is CASRGTGVDNEQFF. The CDR3 region has the DNA TGCGCCAGCAGGGGGACAGGGGTTGACAATGAGCAGTTCTTC.

This clonotype occurred many times. The chain is built from TRBV12-3 or TRBV12-4 and TRBJ2-2; 7 positions match TRBD1. The CDR3 runs to 11 residues. Trimming took 6 bases from V and 16 from J; bases not matched to a gene: 8. CDR3 protein: CASSSEGGEFF. CDR3 in DNA: TGTGCCAGCAGCAGTGAAGGGGGCGAGTTTTTT.

This clonotype occurred many times. This chain links TRBV12-3 or TRBV12-4 with TRBJ2-5; 10 nucleotides line up with TRBD1. This CDR3 spans 16 amino acids. V was pared by 6 bases and J by 4 bases, with 11 bases of the junction left unmatched. DNA for the CDR3: TGTGCCAGCAGAACCGGGACAGGGGAAGTAGGAGAGACCCAGTACTTC. Translated: CASRTGTGEVGETQYF.

This clonotype occurred many times. This chain links TRBV4-2 with TRBJ1-2; a weak D match, TRBD1 (5 bases). The germline CDR1 and CDR2 sequences are LGHNA and YNFKEQ. CDR3 length equals 14 residues. V gave up 4 bases and J gave up 4 bases, with 13 bases separating them. DNA of the CDR3: TGTGCCAGCAGCCCGACAGCTTTTGGCTATGGCTACACCTTC. This encodes CASSPTAFGYGYTF.

This clonotype was observed a handful of times. The CDR3 bases are TGTGCCAGCATCCCGAGGGACGGGCTGAACACCGGGGAGCTGTTTTTT. Its translation is CASIPRDGLNTGELFF. The chain uses TRBV7-6 and TRBJ2-2; D possibly matches TRBD1 or TRBD2 (5 bases each). The V gene lost 7 bases and the J gene lost 1 base, with 16 bases spanning the gap. CDR1 and CDR2 from the germline V gene are SGHVS and FNYEAQ. CDR3 size: 16 residues.

The chain is built from TRBV12-3 or TRBV12-4 and TRBJ2-7; 9 nucleotides match TRBD1. CDR3 length equals 16 residues. V lost 5 bases and J lost 2; bases outside the gene matches: 10. The CDR3 DNA sequence: TGTGCCAGCAGTCCCCCGGGACAGGGCAGGACCTACGAGCAGTACTTC. Translating gives CASSPPGQGRTYEQYF.

This clonotype showed up just a few times. As DNA, the CDR3 is TGTGCCAGCAGCCCGACCCCGGGACAGGGGGCGAGCGGGGAGCTGTTTTTT. Its protein product is CASSPTPGQGASGELFF. This chain connects TRBV7-9 to TRBJ2-2; 12 nucleotides match TRBD1. Germline CDR1 reads SEHNR; CDR2 reads FQNEAQ (reference sequence). This CDR3 spans 17 amino acids. The J segment lost 7 bases and the V segment lost 5 bases, leaving 11 bases of the junction unmatched.